These 25 T cell receptor beta chains were sequenced from one sample in a study of blood T cell repertoires in COVID-19. The method was immunoSEQ multiplex PCR; TCRdb's version includes in-frame clones alone and lacks a portion of them. The data contain fewer than 200,000 clones, 70% to 90% of them singletons. The sequenced sample was peripheral blood. The receptors come from a woman aged 80 or over with COVID-19, enrolled during active disease.

This chain connects TRBV5-1 to TRBJ2-3, with 13 bases fitting TRBD2. V lost 4 bases to trimming and J lost 2 bases; unmatched junction nucleotides: 7. CDR1 SGHRS and CDR2 YFSETQ come from the germline V gene. The CDR3 extends over 17 amino acids. The CDR3 DNA follows: TGCGCCAGCAGCCCGGGAACTAGCGGGAGGGCCACAGATACGCAGTATTTT. Its protein is CASSPGTSGRATDTQYF.

The chain couples TRBV28 to TRBJ1-5, with 7 bases that match TRBD1. The CDR3 spans 15 residues. The germline V gene has CDR1 MDHEN and CDR2 SYDVKM. V gave up 6 bases and J gave up 2 bases; unmatched junction bases: 7. CDR3 DNA sequence: TGTGCCAGCAGCACCAGGGGGTATGGCAATCAGCCCCAGCATTTT. Translation: CASSTRGYGNQPQHF.

The CDR3 is CASSHRERNYGYTF. Here the CDR3 DNA reads TGTGCCAGCAGCCACAGGGAGAGGAACTATGGCTACACCTTC. The chain is built from TRBV6-5 and TRBJ1-2, with a possible D match to TRBD1 (6 bases). V was clipped by 6 bases and J by 2 bases, with 13 bases between them. The CDR3 consists of 14 residues. The germline V gene has CDR1 MNHEY and CDR2 SVGAGI.

This clone was found a few times. The chain links TRBV9 to TRBJ2-1; 9 bases align to TRBD2. The CDR3 has 15 residues. Germline CDR1 SGDLS, CDR2 YYNGEE. With 2 bases clipped from V and 6 bases from J, the junction kept 6 bases outside the gene matches. Here the CDR3 reads CASSVAGGPFNEQFF. The CDR3 DNA follows: TGTGCCAGCAGCGTCGCGGGAGGGCCGTTCAATGAGCAGTTCTTC.

This rearrangement joins TRBV7-2 to TRBJ1-5; D is uncertain. V was clipped by 5 bases and J by 2 bases, with 19 bases between them. The CDR3 has 17 residues. CDR1 is SGHTA, CDR2 FQGNSA, per germline. CDR3 coding DNA: TGTGCCAGCAGCCCCCTCCTTTCCGTGTTTCGCAATCAGCCCCAGCATTTT. It codes for CASSPLLSVFRNQPQHF.

The rearrangement joins TRBV9 to TRBJ2-1; 10 positions agree with TRBD1. Germline CDR1 SGDLS, CDR2 YYNGEE. The CDR3 consists of 15 residues. Trimming at V came to 4 bases and at J to 8 bases, leaving 9 bases not matched to a gene. CDR3 sequence: CASSTSPGQGYEQFF. DNA for the CDR3: TGTGCCAGCAGCACCAGCCCGGGACAGGGGTATGAGCAGTTCTTC.

The chain is built from TRBV9 and TRBJ2-3, with TRBD2 matching 8 bases. Germline lookup yields CDR1 SGDLS and CDR2 YYNGEE. The CDR3 has 17 amino acids. J gave up 0 bases and V 5 bases, and 11 bases lay outside the gene matches. CDR3 DNA: TGTGCCAGCAGTCCACTGACGGGGGGGTTAAGCACAGATACGCAGTATTTT. It codes for CASSPLTGGLSTDTQYF. Variable domain in full (rest from reference TRBV9 and TRBJ2-3): DSGVTQTPKHLITATGQRVTLRCSPRSGDLSVYWYQQSLDQGLQFLIQYYNGEERAKGNILERFSAQQFPDLHSELNLSSLELGDSALYFCASSPLTGGLSTDTQYFGPGTRLTVL.

The chain carries TRBV6-5 and TRBJ1-6; D might be TRBD1 (6 bases). Trimming took off 8 bases at V and 9 bases at J, with 11 bases between the two ends. The length of the CDR3 is 12 residues. Germline CDR1 MNHEY, CDR2 SVGAGI. The CDR3 is CASRGGPSPLHF. CDR3 DNA sequence: TGTGCCAGCCGGGGGGGGCCTTCACCCCTCCACTTT.

The chain is built from TRBV7-3 and TRBJ2-2, with a weak D call TRBD1 (5 bases). The V gene's germline CDR1 is SGHTA and CDR2 FQGTGA. The V end was cut by 5 bases, the J end by 1 base, with 14 bases between. The CDR3 runs 16 residues. In DNA, the CDR3 is TGTGCCAGCAGCGCCGACAGCCCGGGGAACACCGGGGAGCTGTTTTTT. Translating gives CASSADSPGNTGELFF.

The chain carries TRBV19 and TRBJ1-1, with D possibly TRBD1 on 5 matching bases. The V end lost 5 bases, the J end lost 2 bases, and 9 bases lay between the germline ends. Germline V gene data show CDR1 as LNHDA and CDR2 as SQIVND (reference sequence). This CDR3 has 13 residues. The CDR3 spells CASSQGFNTEAFF. The CDR3 bases are TGTGCCAGTAGTCAGGGATTCAACACTGAAGCTTTCTTT.

This clone was seen a handful of times. The V call is TRBV6-5, the J call TRBJ1-2, with a weak D call TRBD1 (5 bases). The germline gives CDR1 MNHEY, CDR2 SVGAGI. Trimming cost V 7 bases and J 4 bases, with 13 bases left between them. The CDR3 is 13 amino acids. As DNA, the CDR3 is TGTGCCAGCACCCAGACAGATTTCTATGGCTACACCTTC. Its protein product is CASTQTDFYGYTF.

This sequence joins TRBV6-5 and TRBJ2-5, with no clear D. The V gene lost 7 bases and the J gene lost 2 bases, with 14 bases spanning the gap. The length of the CDR3 is 14 residues. CDR1 and CDR2 (germline): MNHEY, SVGAGI. In nucleotides, the CDR3 is TGTGCCAGCACCGAGTCGTTACTTCAAGAGACCCAGTACTTC. Translation gives CASTESLLQETQYF.

This chain links TRBV9 with TRBJ1-3; no reliable D call. The CDR3 is 16 residues long. From germline, CDR1 is SGDLS and CDR2 YYNGEE. V shed 4 bases and J shed 2 bases, with 16 bases lying between them. CDR3 coding DNA: TGTGCCAGCAGCCCCTCAAGCCCCCTTACTGGAAACACCATATATTTT. Its translation: CASSPSSPLTGNTIYF.

J is TRBJ1-3 and V is TRBV7-2; D is unresolved. Germline CDR1 is SGHTA and CDR2 is FQGNSA. This CDR3 has 11 amino acids. The V end lost 8 bases, the J end lost 4 bases, and 6 bases lay between the germline ends. The CDR3 here is CASGGGNTIYF. For the CDR3, the DNA is TGTGCCAGCGGCGGAGGAAACACCATATATTTT.

This clone appeared a few times. The chain has TRBV29-1 and TRBJ2-1; 7 bases are shared with TRBD1. V lost 5 bases and J lost 7; bases outside the gene matches: 14. The CDR3 sequence is 15 residues long. CDR1 and CDR2 from the germline V gene are SQVTM and ANQGSEA. Written as DNA, the CDR3 is TGCAGCGTTACCGGAAACAGGGGATCGGGAAATGAGCAGTTCTTC. This gives the protein CSVTGNRGSGNEQFF.

The chain employs TRBV5-5 and TRBJ2-2, with 7 bases identical to TRBD2. The V gene's germline CDR1 is SGHKS and CDR2 YYEKEE (reference sequence). The CDR3 is made up of 15 amino acids. V lost 3 bases and J lost 3; bases outside the gene matches: 5. The CDR3 reads CASSSGLGDTGELFF. CDR3 DNA sequence: TGTGCCAGCAGCTCCGGACTAGGGGACACCGGGGAGCTGTTTTTT. Filled out from reference TRBV5-5 and TRBJ2-2, the complete variable domain reads DAGVTQSPTHLIKTRGQQVTLRCSPISGHKSVSWYQQVLGQGPQFIFQYYEKEERGRGNFPDRFSARQFPNYSSELNVNALLLGDSALYLCASSSGLGDTGELFFGEGSRLTVL.

This clone was seen a single time. The chain joins TRBV3-1 (or the pseudogene TRBV3-2) to TRBJ2-1; 14 positions agree with TRBD2. This CDR3 region has 15 residues. Germline values: CDR1 LGHDT, CDR2 YNNKEL (reference sequence). Losses at the gene ends were 8 bases for V and 4 bases for J; bases not matched to a gene: 4. The CDR3 here is CASRGLAGGYNEQFF. In nucleotides, the CDR3 is TGTGCCAGCCGAGGACTAGCGGGGGGTTACAATGAGCAGTTCTTC.

Here the CDR3 DNA reads TGTGCCAGCAGATATACGACACGCGATGAGCAGTTCTTC. Its protein product is CASRYTTRDEQFF. J is TRBJ2-1 and V is TRBV11-1, with D unclear. CDR1 and CDR2 from the germline V gene are SGHAT and FQDESV (reference sequence). There are 13 residues in the CDR3. Trimming removed 6 bases from V and 8 bases from J, with 14 bases in between.

This clone was recorded a few times. The chain couples TRBV20-1 to TRBJ2-1, with D hard to call. CDR1 is DFQATT, CDR2 SNEGSKA, per germline (reference sequence). The length of the CDR3 is 10 residues. V gave up 6 bases and J gave up 9 bases, with 9 bases separating them. The CDR3 DNA sequence: TGCAGTGCACCCGACATTGAGCAGTTCTTC. It encodes CSAPDIEQFF.

The CDR3 DNA reads TGTGCCAGCAGCCCAAACAGGGCAGGGCAGAATAGCAATCAGCCCCAGCATTTT. It encodes CASSPNRAGQNSNQPQHF. The chain combines TRBV5-5 with TRBJ1-5; D possibly corresponds to TRBD1 (6 bases). The CDR3 runs 18 residues. CDR1 is SGHKS, CDR2 YYEKEE, per germline (reference sequence). The V and J ends lost 4 bases and 0 bases respectively, with 20 bases between them.

The gene calls are TRBV6-6 and TRBJ2-7, with 7 bases matching TRBD1. With 4 bases clipped from V and 7 bases from J, the junction kept 13 bases outside the gene matches. CDR1 is MNHNY, CDR2 SVGAGI, per germline (reference sequence). The CDR3 covers 15 residues. The CDR3 sequence: CASSSPETGRWEQYF. CDR3 DNA: TGTGCCAGCAGTTCCCCCGAGACAGGGCGCTGGGAGCAGTACTTC.

V gene TRBV5-1 combines with J gene TRBJ2-3; the match to TRBD1 covers 8 bases. Trimming removed 4 bases from V and 4 bases from J; junction bases left unmatched: 11. This CDR3 is built from 16 residues. Germline-derived CDR1 and CDR2 are SGHRS and YFSETQ. The CDR3 sequence is CASSAGTGSVADTQYF. The CDR3 DNA is TGCGCCAGCAGCGCAGGGACAGGTTCTGTCGCAGATACGCAGTATTTT.

This rearrangement joins TRBV7-9 to TRBJ2-7; no clear D. V was pared by 4 bases and J by 5 bases, with 12 bases between. CDR3 length: 13 residues. Germline CDR1 SEHNR, CDR2 FQNEAQ (reference sequence). CDR3 nucleotides: TGTGCCAGCAGCTCCTACAGTGCTGACGAGCAGTACTTC. As protein: CASSSYSADEQYF.

The chain combines TRBV7-9 with TRBJ1-3; D perhaps matches TRBD1 (5 bases). The CDR3 has 16 amino acids. Germline V lookup: CDR1 SEHNR, CDR2 FQNEAQ (reference sequence). Trimming removed 0 bases at V and 4 bases at J, with 13 bases between. CDR3 residues: CASSLAAGLKGNTIYF. CDR3 DNA sequence: TGTGCCAGCAGCTTAGCGGCAGGGTTAAAAGGAAACACCATATATTTT.

The chain carries TRBV5-1 and TRBJ1-1; no definite D call. The CDR3 has 14 residues. The germline V and J ends were trimmed by 4 bases and 1 base, with 11 bases remaining between them. Germline lookup yields CDR1 SGHRS and CDR2 YFSETQ. CDR3 nucleotides: TGCGCCAGCAGCCCCCTCGGAGGGAACACTGAAGCTTTCTTT. Residues: CASSPLGGNTEAFF.